This TCR beta chain is from a study of chemoradiotherapy in HPV16-positive cancers (dated 2022 in TCRdb). For the study in its entirety: Candidate HPV-specific T-cell clones and common TCR motifs were defined by functional T-cell assays performed on cells from two HPV16-positive patients. TCR repertoires from around 80 patients with HPV-related cancers were then used to track the candidate HPV-specific TCRs and motifs. Whether T-cell immunity against the HPV oncoproteins E6 and E7 changes during chemoradiotherapy and whether survival is affected by this immunity were examined in the study.

CDR1 and CDR2 are read off the germline V gene (reference sequence) as SGHNT and YYREEE. V ends up 3 bases short and J 2 bases short, with an unmatched junction base count of 7. Taken from cysteine to phenylalanine, the CDR3 has 16 residues. Just CDR3 DNA is preserved here, 48 bases in frame from base 1. Results and caveats for the whole study, not just this receptor: In HPV16-positive patients, expansion of HPV-responsive T cells during chemoradiotherapy was found to be associated with improved recurrence-free survival. Expansion of candidate HPV-specific clones and E7-related TCR motifs was observed in the tumor microenvironment during treatment, whereas no such expansion was observed for non-HPV-specific T cells. The survival association was reported for HPV16-positive patients, and the functional definition of HPV-specific T cells was derived from only two HPV16-positive patients.

Repertoires were sampled multiple times during chemoradiotherapy, which allowed clonal expansion in the tumor microenvironment to be followed. Points on this clone: Its antigen is currently not known. No per-base quality is available; no much larger clone lies one base away.

The library was made by the immunoSEQ multiplex PCR assay. Sourced from immuneACCESS, this table was stored by TCRdb with only in-frame sequences that have V and J called. A share of the clones is absent; for the studies checked, an unresolved V gene accounts for under half, and the remainder has no known explanation. The sample contains over 850 clones, roughly nine tenths of them found a single time. The ten largest make up nearly 3% of the sample. The chain couples TRBV5-4 to TRBJ2-4, and 8 bases in between align with TRBD2. The sequencing here drew on tumor tissue, taken from a patient who underwent chemoradiotherapy. The clonotype was recovered from a human donor with HPV-associated anogenital cancer. The nucleotide sequence is given as TGTGCCAGCAGCTGGACTAGCCCCATCTCCAAAAACATTCAGTACTTC. The encoded protein is CASSWTSPISKNIQYF.